A single sample gave rise to the 8 T cell receptor beta chains below, sequenced in a study of control samples from healthy donors and cancer patients. Sequencing used immunoSEQ multiplex PCR; TCRdb keeps in-frame clones, though not all of them. Counted here are about 190,000 clones, around 93% occurring once; the ten biggest clones make up more than 1.1%. The source material was blood. The origin of the receptors is a man aged 18-30 years in good health.

The chain uses TRBV15 and TRBJ2-7, with TRBD1 identical over 9 bases. The germline gives CDR1 LNHNV, CDR2 YYDKDF (reference sequence). The V gene end was trimmed by 1 base and the J gene end by 4 bases; junction bases not matched to a gene: 5. The CDR3 extends over 15 amino acids. CDR3 residues: CATSRATGGIYEQYF. The CDR3 DNA reads TGTGCCACCAGCAGAGCGACAGGGGGGATTTACGAGCAGTACTTC.

V usage is TRBV10-2 and J usage is TRBJ2-5, with D possibly being TRBD1 (7 bases). Germline CDR1 reads WSHSY; CDR2 reads SAAADI. The CDR3 is 17 amino acids. V was clipped by 8 bases and J by 4 bases, with 26 bases between them. Written as DNA, the CDR3 is TGCGCCAGCGAATGGGACTCTAGGGGGCCCTCCGGAGAGACCCAGTACTTC. Translated: CASEWDSRGPSGETQYF.

This rearrangement joins TRBV4-1 to TRBJ1-1; D gene unclear. Germline loops: CDR1 MGHRA, CDR2 YSYEKL. The CDR3 runs to 13 residues. V was trimmed by 4 bases and J by 1 base, leaving 7 bases between them. The CDR3 reads CASSLLTNTEAFF. The DNA for the CDR3 is TGCGCCAGCAGCCTGCTAACGAACACTGAAGCTTTCTTT.

The V call is TRBV18, the J call TRBJ1-1; D is possibly TRBD1 (5 bases). From germline, CDR1 is KGHSH and CDR2 LQKENI. Trimming stripped 6 bases from V and 9 bases from J, with 14 bases between. The CDR3 loop spans 12 amino acids. The CDR3 DNA reads TGTGCCAGCTCTTATAGAGAGGGGAAAGCTTTCTTT. It is translated as CASSYREGKAFF.

This chain connects TRBV12-5 to TRBJ1-3; a possible D gene is TRBD1 (6 bases). Trimming stripped 5 bases from V and 1 base from J, with 12 bases between. Germline CDR1 LGHNT, CDR2 FRNRAP. CDR3 length: 15 residues. This CDR3 is CASGLLQGSGNTIYF. CDR3 DNA sequence: TGTGCTAGTGGTCTGCTACAGGGATCTGGAAACACCATATATTTT.

This CDR3 is CASSENLLVKSAEAFF. For the CDR3, the DNA is TGTGCCAGCAGTGAAAACCTTCTGGTTAAGTCGGCTGAAGCTTTCTTT. J is TRBJ1-1 and V is TRBV6-1; D remains ambiguous. The length of the CDR3 is 16 residues. Germline assignment: CDR1 MNHNS and CDR2 SASEGT. V lost 2 bases and J 6 bases, leaving 19 bases between the germline ends.

V usage is TRBV2 and J usage is TRBJ2-7; no clear D gene. Germline lookup yields CDR1 SNHLY and CDR2 FYNNEI. The germline V and J ends were trimmed by 6 bases and 4 bases, with 10 bases remaining between them. This CDR3 region has 12 residues. CDR3 sequence reads: CASRVGLYEQYF. CDR3 bases: TGTGCCAGCAGAGTGGGGTTATACGAGCAGTACTTC.

In DNA form, the CDR3 reads TGTGCCAGTAGTATAGGAAGGGGGCTATTGGAAGGGGCCAACGTCCTGACTTTC. Its translation is CASSIGRGLLEGANVLTF. This chain uses TRBV19 with TRBJ2-6, with 7 positions matching TRBD1. V lost 1 base and J lost 4; bases outside the gene matches: 10. Germline values: CDR1 LNHDA, CDR2 SQIVND (reference sequence). The CDR3 has 18 amino acids. Using reference TRBV19 and TRBJ2-6 for the parts outside the CDR3, the full variable domain is DGGITQSPKYLFRKEGQNVTLSCEQNLNHDAMYWYRQDPGQGLRLIYYSQIVNDFQKGDIAEGYSVSREKKESFPLTVTSAQKNPTAFYLCASSIGRGLLEGANVLTFGAGSRLTVL.